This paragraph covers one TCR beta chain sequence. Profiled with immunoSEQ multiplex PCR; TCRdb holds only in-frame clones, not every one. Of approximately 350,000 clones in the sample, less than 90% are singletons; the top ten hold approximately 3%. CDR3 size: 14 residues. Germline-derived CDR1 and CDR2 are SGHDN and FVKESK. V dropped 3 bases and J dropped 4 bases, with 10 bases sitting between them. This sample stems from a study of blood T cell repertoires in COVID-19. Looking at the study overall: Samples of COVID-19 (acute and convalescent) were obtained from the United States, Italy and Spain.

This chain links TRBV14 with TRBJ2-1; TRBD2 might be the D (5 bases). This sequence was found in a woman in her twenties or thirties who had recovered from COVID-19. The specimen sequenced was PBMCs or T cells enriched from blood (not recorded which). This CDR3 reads CASSQTRGYNEQFF. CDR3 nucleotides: TGTGCCAGCAGCCAGACCAGAGGGTACAATGAGCAGTTCTTC.